The T cell receptor (beta chain) described here comes from a study of early T cells in non-severe SARS-CoV-2 infection. Study in general: Unpaired chains resulted from sequencing bulk RNA of unsorted whole blood.

This clonotype came up many times. CDR3 length equals 12 residues. Trimming shortened V by 3 bases and J by 6 bases, and 9 bases separated the two germline ends. CDR1 is MDHEN, CDR2 SYDVKM, per germline. Molecules of cDNA were individually given unique molecular identifiers that were attached to them. MiXCR, run by TCRdb on the 5' RACE reads, gives a single entry per CDR3 protein. This table has under 50,000 distinct CDR3 sequences, 4% to 5% appearing once. The source is an adult who was a healthcare worker with PCR-confirmed SARS-CoV-2 infection or an uninfected control (not recorded which). The specimen was whole blood. The rearrangement uses TRBV28 and TRBJ2-7; D remains unclear. The CDR3 DNA is TGTGCCAGCAGTTTCGGTCAGCGCGAGCAGTACTTC. This translates into CASSFGQREQYF. Looking up the rest from reference TRBV28 and TRBJ2-7 gives the full variable domain: DVKVTQSSRYLVKRTGEKVFLECVQDMDHENMFWYRQDPGLGLRLIYFSYDVKMKEKGDIPEGYSVSREKKERFSLILESASTNQTSMYLCASSFGQREQYFGPGTRLTVT.